These T cell receptor beta chains were read from a single sample in a study of radiation and T cells in renal cell carcinoma. Data came from immunoSEQ multiplex PCR; TCRdb stores just in-frame clones and leaves some out. The sample includes 90,000 to 95,000 clones, over 75% seen only once; the top ten take approximately 6.4%. This material consisted of blood, taken from a patient whose treatment included radiotherapy and nephrectomy. These receptors all come from a man aged 55 to 70 with renal cell carcinoma. Both conserved end residues are part of each CDR3. Each record gives: J gene, CDR3 length, V gene, clone size, CDR3 protein. Clone size is stated in some rows and not others, as once, few, many or a class when expanded.

>TRBJ1-3|17|TRBV18|-
CASSPGGTAASGNTIYF
>TRBJ2-6|11|TRBV20-1|-
CSAQGANVLTF
>TRBJ2-3|15|TRBV5-4|few
CASSRGSTSTDTQYF
>TRBJ2-5|14|TRBV28|-
CASSLGGFQETQYF
>TRBJ2-5|16|TRBV28|-
CASSFRGLAGEGTQYF
>TRBJ1-1|20|TRBV7-8|-
CASSLRGQGAYAAPGTEAFF
>TRBJ1-1|14|TRBV19|-
CASSLGQMNTEAFF
>TRBJ1-1|15|TRBV2|-
CASFRTGAPVPKAFF
>TRBJ2-7|16|TRBV19|-
CASSMGTGGFFDEQYF
>TRBJ2-5|11|TRBV12-1|-
CASSLRGEQYF
>TRBJ2-5|16|TRBV4-1|once
CASSHSLRAPEGTQYF
>TRBJ2-5|11|TRBV25-1|-
CASRGGETQYF
>TRBJ1-2|14|TRBV4-3|few
CASSQGGLNYGYTF
>TRBJ1-1|13|TRBV29-1|-
CSVAGRGNTEAFF
>TRBJ2-1|14|TRBV25-1|-
CASSEVTGYNEQFF
>TRBJ1-5|16|TRBV5-8|-
CASSLDRDEADQPQHF
>TRBJ1-1|16|TRBV7-2|-
CASSLLVGAGGTEAFF
>TRBJ2-7|15|TRBV11-3|-
CASSPQSGENNEQYF
>TRBJ1-3|14|TRBV7-6|-
CASSLQGGGNTIYF
>TRBJ1-4|15|TRBV4-1|-
CASSLFRGINEKLFF
>TRBJ1-4|16|TRBV7-9|once
CASSLGTTGDGEKLFF
>TRBJ2-3|16|TRBV5-1|-
CASSLAGSRGTDTQYF
>TRBJ2-5|12|TRBV19|-
CASKEGGETQYF
>TRBJ2-1|16|TRBV6-5|-
CASSYSKRASYNEQFF